These 11 T cell receptor beta chains share one sample of origin, sequenced in a study of blood T cell repertoires in COVID-19. The data were produced by immunoSEQ multiplex PCR, yet TCRdb's version contains in-frame clones alone and is incomplete. This repertoire shows 68,000 or so clones, roughly 88% found once; its top ten account for less than 2.5%. The sample consisted of peripheral blood. The receptors here all came from a human donor in a cohort sampled during active COVID-19.

The V call is TRBV5-1, the J call TRBJ1-5; 7 bases align to TRBD1. Germline V lookup: CDR1 SGHRS, CDR2 YFSETQ. This CDR3 is built from 15 residues. J was trimmed by 4 bases and V by 2 bases; bases with no gene match: 6. The CDR3 protein is CASSLGQARNQPQHF. In DNA, the CDR3 is TGCGCCAGCAGCTTAGGACAGGCTCGGAATCAGCCCCAGCATTTT.

The gene calls are TRBV7-9 and TRBJ2-3; a possible D gene is TRBD2 (6 bases). V was trimmed by 5 bases and J by 11 bases, leaving 23 bases between them. CDR1 and CDR2 (germline): SEHNR, FQNEAQ (reference sequence). The CDR3 spans 15 residues. CDR3 DNA: TGTGCCAGCAGCCGTAGCGGAAGGATCACGGGGGTGCAGTATTTT. It yields the protein CASSRSGRITGVQYF.

By share of the sample, this clone is medium-sized. This rearrangement joins TRBV4-3 to TRBJ2-5; 8 nucleotides agree with TRBD1. Germline trimming cut 4 bases from V and 4 bases from J; bases unmatched to any gene: 8. The CDR3 is 15 residues long. Germline CDR1 is LGHNA and CDR2 is YSLEER. The CDR3: CASSPGTGAGETQYF. The CDR3 bases are TGCGCCAGCAGCCCCGGGACAGGTGCAGGAGAGACCCAGTACTTC.

The chain employs TRBV28 and TRBJ2-3; 8 bases agree with TRBD2. V gave up 6 bases and J gave up 6 bases; unmatched junction bases: 8. This CDR3 is 14 amino acids long. Germline CDR1 MDHEN, CDR2 SYDVKM. The CDR3 loop reads CASRRGGGPDTQYF. In DNA, the CDR3 is TGTGCCAGCAGACGAGGCGGGGGGCCGGATACGCAGTATTTT.

V gene TRBV14 combines with J gene TRBJ2-7; D call uncertain. The germline gives CDR1 SGHDN, CDR2 FVKESK. The V end was cut by 0 bases, the J end by 6 bases, with 9 bases between. The CDR3 runs to 13 residues. The CDR3 region is CASSQDRAAEQYF. The CDR3 DNA follows: TGTGCCAGCAGCCAAGATAGAGCCGCCGAGCAGTACTTC.

The chain couples TRBV4-1 to TRBJ2-6; 7 bases are a match to TRBD1. The CDR3 consists of 19 residues. The germline CDR1 and CDR2 sequences are MGHRA and YSYEKL. V gave up 3 bases and J gave up 0 bases; unmatched junction bases: 11. CDR3 nucleotides: TGCGCCAGCAGCCACCACGGGAACAGGGACAGCTCTGGGGCCAACGTCCTGACTTTC. Encoded protein: CASSHHGNRDSSGANVLTF.

A remark on this clone: The junction departs from the called germline gene at one end, perhaps through a read error. The chain is built from TRBV6-5 and TRBJ1-5; D uncertain. The CDR3 contains 15 residues. Per germline, CDR1 MNHEY and CDR2 SVGAGI. The CDR3 spells CASRVSAISYQPQHF. CDR3 bases: TGTGCCAGCAGGGTATCGGCGATTAGCTATCAGCCCCAGCATTTT.

The chain has TRBV28 and TRBJ2-7, with a possible D match to TRBD1 (5 bases). The germline gives CDR1 MDHEN, CDR2 SYDVKM. CDR3 size: 14 residues. Trimming pared 10 bases from V and 5 bases from J, leaving 21 bases between. CDR3 loop: CATREGASYDEQYF. In DNA form, the CDR3 reads TGTGCCACCAGGGAAGGGGCCTCCTACGACGAGCAGTACTTC.

This clone was detected once. The CDR3 sequence is CASSFTGTQETQYF. CDR3 DNA sequence: TGTGCCAGCAGCTTTACAGGAACACAAGAGACCCAGTACTTC. The J gene is TRBJ2-5, the V gene TRBV5-4; weak D call: TRBD1 (5 bases). CDR1 is SGHNT and CDR2 is YYREEE in the germline V gene (reference sequence). The CDR3 totals 14 residues. Trimming removed 2 bases at V and 2 bases at J, with 10 bases between.

The chain combines TRBV12-3 or TRBV12-4 with TRBJ1-4; D perhaps matches TRBD1 (5 bases). Trimming removed 6 bases at V and 8 bases at J, with 10 bases between. The CDR3 is 12 residues long. CDR3 bases: TGTGCCAGCAGAGGGGAGGGGGAAAAACTGTTTTTT. Its protein product is CASRGEGEKLFF.

This clone showed up just once. The chain combines TRBV27 with TRBJ2-2; D not certain. The CDR3 contains 14 residues. CDR1 and CDR2 from the germline V gene are MNHEY and SMNVEV (reference sequence). V shed 3 bases and J shed 7 bases, with 12 bases lying between them. CDR3 in amino acids: CASSFAASGGELFF. The CDR3 coding sequence is TGTGCCAGCAGTTTCGCCGCTTCCGGCGGGGAGCTGTTTTTT.